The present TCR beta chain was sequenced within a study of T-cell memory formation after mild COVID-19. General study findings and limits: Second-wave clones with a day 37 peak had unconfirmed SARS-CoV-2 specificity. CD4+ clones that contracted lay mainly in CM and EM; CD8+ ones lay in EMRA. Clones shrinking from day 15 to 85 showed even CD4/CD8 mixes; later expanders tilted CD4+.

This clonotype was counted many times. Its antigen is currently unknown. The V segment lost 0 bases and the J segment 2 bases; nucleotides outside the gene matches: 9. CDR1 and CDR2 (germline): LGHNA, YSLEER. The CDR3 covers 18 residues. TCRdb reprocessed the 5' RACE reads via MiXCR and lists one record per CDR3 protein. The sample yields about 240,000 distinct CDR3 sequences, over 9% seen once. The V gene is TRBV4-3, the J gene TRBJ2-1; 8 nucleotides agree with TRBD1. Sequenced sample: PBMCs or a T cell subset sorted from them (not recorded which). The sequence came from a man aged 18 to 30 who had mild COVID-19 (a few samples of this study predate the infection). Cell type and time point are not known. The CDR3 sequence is CASSQDPTGGLTYNEQFF. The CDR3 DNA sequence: TGCGCCAGCAGCCAAGACCCCACAGGGGGATTGACCTACAATGAGCAGTTCTTC.